The rows below give T cell receptor beta chains drawn from one sample of a study of control samples from healthy donors and cancer patients. Method: immunoSEQ multiplex PCR; TCRdb's copy keeps in-frame clones and lacks some. The table shows about 65,000 clones, with 90% occurring only once. Sequenced input: PBMCs. The receptors originated from a woman in her fifties or sixties with colorectal cancer. CDR3s leave out the opening cysteine and the closing phenylalanine or tryptophan. The order of the fields is D gene, V gene, CDR3 length, CDR3 protein. A D gene is named only where the DNA matches it firmly.

- TRBV7-8 13 ASSNIQAGYNEQF
TRBD2 TRBV10-3 17 ATRVASGRGEIGTDTQY
TRBD1 TRBV19 11 ASSGQGGQPQH
- TRBV6-1 11 ASSEALRETQY
- TRBV5-1 11 ASTTVGTDTQY
- TRBV29-1 10 SVGAGLEPQH
TRBD2 TRBV25-1 13 ASSEWTSGGFEQY
- TRBV7-8 11 ASKRRGRYEQY
TRBD1 TRBV4-1 15 ASSQVGTGGSYNEQF
- TRBV11-2 13 ASSLGGGGADTQY
TRBD1 TRBV19 12 ASSPRGPNTEAF
TRBD1 TRBV10-3 10 ATTTGDYGYT
TRBD1 TRBV30 14 AGSDRVWATNEKLF
TRBD1 TRBV6-6 12 ASSTDRGREKLF
- TRBV11-1 12 ASKRGPSYNEQF
TRBD1 TRBV2 13 ASRGDVGTGVSYT
- TRBV5-1 11 ASSSDNLNIQY
- TRBV5-6 13 ASSLGFNREYEQY
- TRBV2 11 ASSGSREGEQY
TRBD1 TRBV2 10 ASTGGFYGYT
- TRBV6-1 12 ASSEGPSTDTQY
- TRBV9 15 ASSKRPGPPPHTEAF
- TRBV30 10 AWSVTGAQAF
TRBD1 TRBV5-6 13 ASSSARTGNEKLF
- TRBV3-1/TRBV3-2 15 ASSQGGRNSGANVLT
- TRBV27 14 ASSSNWLEQDYEQY
TRBD1 TRBV6-1 18 ASSEPGQLINHRSTDTQY
TRBD2 TRBV6-5 13 ASSYSASGTYEQY
TRBD1 TRBV19 12 ASTAGGPGNTIY